Here is one TCR beta chain with its context. What it binds is not known. Donation came from healthy Caucasian individuals in Russia who were aged roughly 6 to 95. Alongside a J-beta primer mix, a sample-barcoded 5' primer served in a second PCR lasting about 7 to 12 cycles. Each cDNA molecule carried a tag from a template-switch adaptor that contained 12 random nucleotides. TCRdb fed the 5' RACE reads into MiXCR, producing one record per CDR3 protein. Of 920,000 or so distinct CDR3 sequences listed, around 43% were seen once; the top ten hold approximately 20%. This specimen belongs to a study of blood T cells in healthy people across ages. Study results and caveats: The unsorted PBMCs prevented any conclusive comparison of naive versus antigen-experienced cells. Unknown CMV status may confound age-related changes in expanded clones.

The CDR3 is made up of 14 amino acids. The germline V gene has CDR1 LGHNA and CDR2 YNFKEQ. Trimming shortened V by 2 bases and J by 4 bases, and 9 bases separated the two germline ends. This clonotype originated in a woman aged 60 to 75 in good health. Sequenced input: blood. V gene TRBV4-2 combines with J gene TRBJ2-1, with D possibly being TRBD2 (5 bases). The DNA of the CDR3 is TGTGCCAGCAGCCAATTGGGAGAGTACAATGAGCAGTTCTTC. This gives the protein CASSQLGEYNEQFF.